The 27 T cell receptor beta chains presented below share a single source sample, sequenced in a study of T cells in Graves' hyperthyroidism and ophthalmopathy. Amplification of TCR beta CDR3 regions used RNA as the template. Initially, a first-round RT-PCR of the TCR CDR3 employed the HTBI primer set. TCRdb re-called the multiplex PCR reads with MiXCR, one entry per CDR3 protein. The table has more than 550,000 distinct CDR3 sequences, roughly 45% seen once. The specimen was peripheral blood or thyroid tissue (not recorded which). These receptors were collected from an adult man with Graves' disease, either hyperthyroidism or ophthalmopathy (not recorded which).

This clonotype was found a few times. The V gene is TRBV5-1, the J gene TRBJ2-2; D unclear. The CDR3 totals 16 residues. Trimming took off 0 bases at V and 2 bases at J, with 11 bases between the two ends. Germline V lookup: CDR1 SGHRS, CDR2 YFSETQ. CDR3 sequence (DNA): TGCGCCAGCAGCTTGGTGTCTGGGATCAACACCGGGGAGCTGTTTTTT. Encoded protein: CASSLVSGINTGELFF. Combining the CDR3 with reference TRBV5-1 and TRBJ2-2 gives the whole variable domain KAGVTQTPRYLIKTRGQQVTLSCSPISGHRSVSWYQQTPGQGLQFLFEYFSETQRNKGNFPGRFSGRQFSNSRSEMNVSTLELGDSALYLCASSLVSGINTGELFFGEGSRLTVL.

The rearrangement uses TRBV29-1 and TRBJ1-2; D remains ambiguous. V lost 7 bases to trimming and J lost 3 bases, with 6 bases between them. The CDR3 covers 10 residues. The germline CDR1 and CDR2 sequences are SQVTM and ANQGSEA. The DNA of the CDR3 is TGCAGCGCCGGGGACTATGGCTACACCTTC. This sequence encodes CSAGDYGYTF.

This clonotype was recorded at least ten times. The chain employs TRBV10-3 and TRBJ1-1, with D possibly being TRBD1 (5 bases). Germline V CDR1 and CDR2: ENHRY, SYGVKD. This CDR3 comprises 16 residues. Trimming shortened V by 6 bases and J by 1 base, and 18 bases separated the two germline ends. For the CDR3, the DNA is TGTGCCATCAGCGGAGGGGCAGGGAAGGGGAACACTGAAGCTTTCTTT. Translation gives CAISGGAGKGNTEAFF.

This rearrangement joins TRBV11-2 to TRBJ2-7; a possible D gene is TRBD1 (5 bases). CDR1 is SGHAT and CDR2 is FQNNGV in the germline V gene. V was cut by 1 base and J by 3 bases, with 16 bases left in between. The CDR3 totals 16 residues. The CDR3 coding sequence is TGTGCCAGCAGCTTAGCAGGGTGGCCCCAAATCTACGAGCAGTACTTC. Translated: CASSLAGWPQIYEQYF.

The chain joins TRBV24-1 to TRBJ2-5; D might be TRBD1 (5 bases). Trimming took off 11 bases at V and 3 bases at J, with 18 bases between the two ends. Germline V gives CDR1 KGHDR, CDR2 SFDVKD. The CDR3 covers 14 residues. The chain's CDR3 is CASSQVSGKETQYF. CDR3 nucleotides: TGTGCCAGCAGCCAAGTTTCAGGGAAAGAGACCCAGTACTTC.

Many counts were recorded for this clonotype. The rearrangement joins TRBV7-2 to TRBJ1-3; D is uncertain. The CDR3 extends over 16 amino acids. Germline values: CDR1 SGHTA, CDR2 FQGNSA. V shed 5 bases and J shed 2 bases, with 16 bases lying between them. In nucleotides, the CDR3 is TGTGCCAGCAGCCGACTAGCGCAGTCAACTGGAAACACCATATATTTT. It yields the protein CASSRLAQSTGNTIYF.

The chain combines TRBV9 with TRBJ1-2; maybe TRBD1 (5 bases). Germline CDR1 is SGDLS and CDR2 is YYNGEE. The CDR3 is made up of 13 amino acids. Trimming cost V 4 bases and J 7 bases, with 14 bases left between them. For the CDR3, the DNA is TGTGCCAGCAGCACCGGGACGGGGAGTGGCTACACCTTC. Amino acid sequence: CASSTGTGSGYTF.

This clonotype showed up many times. The chain employs TRBV10-3 and TRBJ1-4; 7 bases line up with TRBD1. The germline CDR1 and CDR2 sequences are ENHRY and SYGVKD. The CDR3 extends over 14 amino acids. With 4 bases clipped from V and 6 bases from J, the junction kept 5 bases outside the gene matches. CDR3 bases: TGTGCCATCAGTGCGGACACAGGGGATGAAAAACTGTTTTTT. It specifies CAISADTGDEKLFF.

The genes are TRBV2 and TRBJ1-4; 7 bases fit TRBD1. J lost 10 bases, V lost 4 bases, and 15 bases had no gene match. CDR3 size: 16 residues. Germline V lookup: CDR1 SNHLY, CDR2 FYNNEI. Here the CDR3 reads CASSVPGRQGSGKLFF. The CDR3 nucleotides are TGTGCCAGCAGTGTCCCCGGGCGACAGGGAAGTGGAAAACTGTTTTTT.

DNA for the CDR3: TGCGCCAGCAGCTTGGATATCGGTTCTTATGGCTACACCTTC. This sequence encodes CASSLDIGSYGYTF. The V and J genes are TRBV5-1 and TRBJ1-2; no clear D. Germline V gene sequence: CDR1 SGHRS, CDR2 YFSETQ. The CDR3 is made up of 14 amino acids. The V end was cut by 0 bases, the J end by 5 bases, with 11 bases between.

The CDR3 DNA reads as TGTGCCAGCAGCCGGGCGGGTAGCGGAAACCAAGAGACCCAGTACTTC. Amino acid sequence: CASSRAGSGNQETQYF. V gene TRBV9 combines with J gene TRBJ2-5; possible D gene TRBD2, 6 bases. Trimming stripped 4 bases from V and 0 bases from J, with 16 bases between. CDR1 is SGDLS and CDR2 is YYNGEE in the germline V gene. This CDR3 is built from 16 residues.

This chain uses TRBV7-3 with TRBJ1-1; tentative D call: TRBD1 (5 bases). V was trimmed by 5 bases and J by 3 bases, leaving 25 bases between them. The CDR3 contains 18 residues. CDR1 and CDR2 (germline): SGHTA, FQGTGA. The CDR3 DNA reads TGTGCCAGCAGCCCCGCCCCCAGCAGCTTGACAGTGTACACTGAAGCTTTCTTT. Protein product: CASSPAPSSLTVYTEAFF.

This clonotype was recorded a few times. V gene TRBV9 combines with J gene TRBJ2-7, with D possibly matching TRBD1 (6 bases). The germline V gene has CDR1 SGDLS and CDR2 YYNGEE. V shed 0 bases and J shed 1 base, with 11 bases lying between them. The CDR3 length is 15 residues. CDR3: CASSVGGPSSYEQYF. Written as DNA, the CDR3 is TGTGCCAGCAGCGTAGGGGGGCCATCGTCCTACGAGCAGTACTTC.

The chain employs TRBV11-1 and TRBJ1-5, with 10 nucleotides matching TRBD1. The germline CDR1 and CDR2 sequences are SGHAT and FQDESV (reference sequence). The CDR3 extends over 14 amino acids. Unmatched junction bases numbered 8, after V lost 11 bases and J lost 4 bases. CDR3 bases: TGTGCCCGGAGTGGGGACAGGGGAAATCAGCCCCAGCATTTT. It translates to CARSGDRGNQPQHF.

This clonotype was picked up a small number of times. The genes are TRBV4-1 and TRBJ1-5; 8 nucleotides line up with TRBD1. Trimming cost V 4 bases and J 5 bases; bases outside gene matches: 10. CDR3 length: 16 amino acids. CDR1 is MGHRA, CDR2 YSYEKL, per germline. The CDR3 DNA follows: TGCGCCAGCAGCCCGTTCGACAGGGGTGCGGATCAGCCCCAGCATTTT. Its protein is CASSPFDRGADQPQHF.

In this sample, this clonotype turned up once. The gene calls are TRBV2 and TRBJ2-7; 7 bases are a match to TRBD1. V dropped 8 bases and J dropped 2; count of bases not matched to a gene: 9. The CDR3 runs to 14 residues. Germline V gene data show CDR1 as SNHLY and CDR2 as FYNNEI. CDR3 in DNA: TGTGCCAGCCCCCTGACGGGGACAGCCTACGAGCAGTACTTC. Translated: CASPLTGTAYEQYF.

The V gene is TRBV20-1, the J gene TRBJ1-1; D gene ambiguous. The CDR3 has 14 residues. Germline CDR1 and CDR2: DFQATT and SNEGSKA (reference sequence). Trimming pared 1 base from V and 1 base from J, leaving 10 bases between. CDR3 sequence reads: CSARVGSGNTEAFF. In DNA form, the CDR3 reads TGCAGTGCTAGAGTAGGATCAGGGAACACTGAAGCTTTCTTT.

This clonotype was seen many times. The chain joins TRBV9 to TRBJ1-2; possibly TRBD1 for D (5 bases). Germline-derived CDR1 and CDR2 are SGDLS and YYNGEE. The CDR3 is 14 residues long. V lost 2 bases and J lost 3, with 11 bases in between. CDR3: CASSVADNDYGYTF. In DNA form, the CDR3 reads TGTGCCAGCAGCGTTGCGGACAACGACTATGGCTACACCTTC.

The chain links TRBV29-1 to TRBJ2-5, with D possibly matching TRBD2 (6 bases). The germline CDR1 and CDR2 sequences are SQVTM and ANQGSEA. Trimming pared 7 bases from V and 2 bases from J, leaving 17 bases between. The CDR3 runs 14 residues. Here the CDR3 reads CSAAGSGPQETQYF. DNA of the CDR3: TGCAGCGCTGCCGGGAGTGGCCCACAAGAGACCCAGTACTTC.

J is TRBJ1-1 and V is TRBV15; 10 positions match TRBD1. The CDR3 is made up of 14 amino acids. The germline gives CDR1 LNHNV, CDR2 YYDKDF (reference sequence). V shed 4 bases, J shed 6 bases, and the junction held 5 bases outside the gene matches. The CDR3 sequence: CATSTGQGVAEAFF. The CDR3 DNA reads as TGTGCCACCAGCACCGGACAGGGGGTTGCTGAAGCTTTCTTT. The variable domain in full, with the rest retrieved from reference TRBV15 and TRBJ1-1, is DAMVIQNPRYQVTQFGKPVTLSCSQTLNHNVMYWYQQKSSQAPKLLFHYYDKDFNNEADTPDNFQSRRPNTSFCFLDIRSPGLGDTAMYLCATSTGQGVAEAFFGQGTRLTVV.

This clonotype occurred many times. The CDR3 sequence: CSVRGDSNQPQHF. The CDR3 bases are TGCAGCGTTCGGGGAGATAGCAATCAGCCCCAGCATTTT. The rearrangement uses TRBV29-1 and TRBJ1-5; D not certain. Germline V CDR1 and CDR2: SQVTM, ANQGSEA. The V end was cut by 5 bases, the J end by 0 bases, with 8 bases between. The CDR3 length is 13 residues.

The sample holds a few counts of this clonotype. The chain links TRBV2 to TRBJ1-1; D is possibly TRBD1 (6 bases). There are 14 residues in the CDR3. Germline V gene data show CDR1 as SNHLY and CDR2 as FYNNEI. V lost 7 bases to trimming and J lost 4 bases, with 16 bases between them. CDR3 protein: CASTTTGSGTEAFF. The CDR3 DNA reads TGTGCCAGCACTACAACAGGGTCGGGCACTGAAGCTTTCTTT.

As regards this clonotype: The final CDR3 position lacks the conserved phenylalanine or tryptophan, pointing to a likely read error. Because the CDR3's place on the DNA is in doubt, the DNA is left out and the CDR3 is given as listed by TCRdb. This chain joins TRBV10-3 and TRBJ1-6. Germline CDR1 reads ENHRY; CDR2 reads SYGVKD. The CDR3 adds up to 8 amino acids, both ends counted. The CDR3 sequence: CAISRTNY.

The chain employs TRBV25-1 and TRBJ1-2; unclear D gene. The CDR3 contains 12 residues. CDR1 is MGHDK, CDR2 SYGVNS, per germline. The V and J ends lost 8 bases and 8 bases respectively, with 15 bases between them. The CDR3 sequence: CASRENLWGYTF. CDR3 sequence (DNA): TGTGCCAGCCGGGAGAACCTATGGGGCTACACCTTC.

The chain carries TRBV7-9 and TRBJ1-1, with D maybe TRBD1 (6 bases). V was pared by 6 bases and J by 7 bases, with 9 bases between. Germline CDR1 SEHNR, CDR2 FQNEAQ (reference sequence). The CDR3 runs 11 residues. CDR3: CASRWTDEAFF. The CDR3, as DNA: TGTGCCAGCAGATGGACAGATGAAGCTTTCTTT.

V is TRBV20-1 and J is TRBJ1-6; TRBD1 is a possible D gene (6 bases). From germline, CDR1 is DFQATT and CDR2 SNEGSKA (reference sequence). The CDR3 is 13 amino acids. V was cut by 2 bases and J by 10 bases, with 12 bases left in between. The CDR3 DNA follows: TGCAGTGCTAGAACAGGGAGGGACTCACCCCTCCACTTT. Its translation is CSARTGRDSPLHF.

This clonotype was counted ten times or more. The chain uses TRBV2 and TRBJ2-5, with D perhaps TRBD2 (7 bases). The CDR3 is 16 amino acids. CDR1 and CDR2 from the germline V gene are SNHLY and FYNNEI. The germline V and J ends were trimmed by 6 bases and 0 bases, with 17 bases remaining between them. CDR3 DNA: TGTGCCAGCAGGAACGGGCGGGGGCGCTACCAAGAGACCCAGTACTTC. Its translation is CASRNGRGRYQETQYF.